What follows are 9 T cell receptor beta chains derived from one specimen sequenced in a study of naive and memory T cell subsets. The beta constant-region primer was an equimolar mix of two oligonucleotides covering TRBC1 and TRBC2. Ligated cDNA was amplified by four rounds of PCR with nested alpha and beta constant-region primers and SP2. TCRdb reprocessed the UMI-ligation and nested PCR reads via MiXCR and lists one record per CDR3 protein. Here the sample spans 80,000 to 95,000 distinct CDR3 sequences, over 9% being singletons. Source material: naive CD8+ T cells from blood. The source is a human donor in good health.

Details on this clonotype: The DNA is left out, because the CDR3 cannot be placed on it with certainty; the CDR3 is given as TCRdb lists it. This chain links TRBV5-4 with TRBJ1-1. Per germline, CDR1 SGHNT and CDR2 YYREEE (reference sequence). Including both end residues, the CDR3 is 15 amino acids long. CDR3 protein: CASSSGFGEGTEAFF.

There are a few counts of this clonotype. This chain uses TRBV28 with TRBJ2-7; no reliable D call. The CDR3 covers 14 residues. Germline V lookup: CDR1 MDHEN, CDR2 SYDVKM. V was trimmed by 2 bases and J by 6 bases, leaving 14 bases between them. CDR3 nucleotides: TGTGCCAGCAGTTTAAGTCCGATCGGGTCCGAGCAGTACTTC. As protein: CASSLSPIGSEQYF.

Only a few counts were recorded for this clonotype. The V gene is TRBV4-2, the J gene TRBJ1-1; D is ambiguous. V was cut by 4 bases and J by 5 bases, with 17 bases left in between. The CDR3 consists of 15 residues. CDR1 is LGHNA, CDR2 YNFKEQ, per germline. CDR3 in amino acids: CASSPGGFSRTEAFF. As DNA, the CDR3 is TGTGCCAGCAGCCCTGGCGGGTTCTCGAGAACTGAAGCTTTCTTT.

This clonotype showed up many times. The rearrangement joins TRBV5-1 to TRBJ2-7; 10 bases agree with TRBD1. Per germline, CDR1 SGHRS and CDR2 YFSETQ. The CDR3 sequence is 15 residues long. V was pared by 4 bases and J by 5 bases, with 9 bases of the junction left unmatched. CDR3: CASSTGTGASHEQYF. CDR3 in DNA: TGCGCCAGCAGCACGGGGACAGGGGCGTCCCACGAGCAGTACTTC.

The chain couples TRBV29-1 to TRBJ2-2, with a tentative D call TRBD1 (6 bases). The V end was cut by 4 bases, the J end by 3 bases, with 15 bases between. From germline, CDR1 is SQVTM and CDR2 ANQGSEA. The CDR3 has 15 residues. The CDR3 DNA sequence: TGCAGCGTTGGGACAGTTCCTCCCGACACCGGGGAGCTGTTTTTT. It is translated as CSVGTVPPDTGELFF.

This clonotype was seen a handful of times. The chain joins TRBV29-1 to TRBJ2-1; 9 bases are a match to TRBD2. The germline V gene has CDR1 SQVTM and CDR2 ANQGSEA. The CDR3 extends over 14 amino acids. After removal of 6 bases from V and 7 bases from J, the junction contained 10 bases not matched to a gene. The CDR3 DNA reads TGCAGCGTGAATGGACTAGCGATCCCGAATGAGCAGTTCTTC. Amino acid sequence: CSVNGLAIPNEQFF.

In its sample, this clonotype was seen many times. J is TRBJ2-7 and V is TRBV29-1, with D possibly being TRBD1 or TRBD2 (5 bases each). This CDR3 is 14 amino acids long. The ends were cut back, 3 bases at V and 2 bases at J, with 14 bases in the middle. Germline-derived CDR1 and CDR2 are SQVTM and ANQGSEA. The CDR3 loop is CSVDDGDGPYEQYF. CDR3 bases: TGCAGCGTTGATGACGGGGACGGGCCCTACGAGCAGTACTTC.

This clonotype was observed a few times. The CDR3 is CASSFVVGELFF. The CDR3 DNA sequence: TGTGCCAGCAGTTTTGTCGTAGGGGAGCTGTTTTTT. The rearrangement links TRBV12-3 or TRBV12-4 to TRBJ2-2; D is unresolved. V lost 3 bases and J lost 8, with 7 bases in between. The CDR3 sequence is 12 residues long.

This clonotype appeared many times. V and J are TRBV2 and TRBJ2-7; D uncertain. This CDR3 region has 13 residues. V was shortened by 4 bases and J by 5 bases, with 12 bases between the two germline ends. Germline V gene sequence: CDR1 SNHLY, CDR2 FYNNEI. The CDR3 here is CASSATLRHEQYF. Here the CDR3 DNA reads TGTGCCAGCAGTGCGACTCTTCGGCACGAGCAGTACTTC.